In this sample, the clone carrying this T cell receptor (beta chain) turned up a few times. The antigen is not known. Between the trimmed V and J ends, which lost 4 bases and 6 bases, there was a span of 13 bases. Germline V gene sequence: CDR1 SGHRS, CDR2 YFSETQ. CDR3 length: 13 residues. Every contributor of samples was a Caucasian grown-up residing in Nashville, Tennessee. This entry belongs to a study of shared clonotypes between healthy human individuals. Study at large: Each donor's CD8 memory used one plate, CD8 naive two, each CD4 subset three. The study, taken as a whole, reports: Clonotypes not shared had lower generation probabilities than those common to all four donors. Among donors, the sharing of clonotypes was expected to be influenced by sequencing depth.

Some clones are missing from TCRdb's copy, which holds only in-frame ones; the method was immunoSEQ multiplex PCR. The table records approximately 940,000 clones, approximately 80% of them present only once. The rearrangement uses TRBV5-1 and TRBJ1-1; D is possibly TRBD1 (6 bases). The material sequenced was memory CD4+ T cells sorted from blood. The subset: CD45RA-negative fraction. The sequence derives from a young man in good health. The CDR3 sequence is CASSPLGHPEAFF. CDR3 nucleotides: TGCGCCAGCAGCCCCTTGGGACACCCTGAAGCTTTCTTT.